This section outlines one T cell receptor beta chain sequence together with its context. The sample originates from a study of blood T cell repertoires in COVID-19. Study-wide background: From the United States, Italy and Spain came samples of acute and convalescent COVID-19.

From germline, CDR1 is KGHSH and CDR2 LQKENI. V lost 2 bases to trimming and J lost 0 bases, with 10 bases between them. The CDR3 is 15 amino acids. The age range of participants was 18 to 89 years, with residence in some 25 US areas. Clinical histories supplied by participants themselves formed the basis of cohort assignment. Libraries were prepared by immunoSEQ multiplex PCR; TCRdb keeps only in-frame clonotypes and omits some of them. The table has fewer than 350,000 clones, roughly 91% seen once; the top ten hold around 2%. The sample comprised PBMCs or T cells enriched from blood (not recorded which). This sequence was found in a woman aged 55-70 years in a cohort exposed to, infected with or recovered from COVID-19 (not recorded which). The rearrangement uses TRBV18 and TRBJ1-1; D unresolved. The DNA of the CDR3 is TGTGCCAGCTCACCAAGTGTGGGCCTGAACACTGAAGCTTTCTTT. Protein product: CASSPSVGLNTEAFF.